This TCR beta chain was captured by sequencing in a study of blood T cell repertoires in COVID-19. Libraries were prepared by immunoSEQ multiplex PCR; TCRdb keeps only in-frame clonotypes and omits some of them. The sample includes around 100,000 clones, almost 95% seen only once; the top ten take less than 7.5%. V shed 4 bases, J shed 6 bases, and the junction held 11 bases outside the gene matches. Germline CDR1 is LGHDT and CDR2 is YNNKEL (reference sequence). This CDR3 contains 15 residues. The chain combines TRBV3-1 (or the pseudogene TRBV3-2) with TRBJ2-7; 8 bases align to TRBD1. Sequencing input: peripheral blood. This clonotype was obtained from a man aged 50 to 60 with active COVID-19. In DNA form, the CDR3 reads TGTGCCAGCAGCCTTACCGGGACAGGAAGAGTCGAGCAGTACTTC. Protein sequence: CASSLTGTGRVEQYF.